This TCR beta chain emerged from a study of T cell responses to AZD1222 COVID-19 vaccine. Profiled with immunoSEQ multiplex PCR; TCRdb holds only in-frame clones, not every one. The data show around 150,000 clones, approximately 90% seen once. Trimming left V 5 bases short and J 1 base short, with 11 bases between. This CDR3 contains 14 residues. Germline loops: CDR1 SNHLY, CDR2 FYNNEI. Specimen: peripheral blood, collected on day 0 of AZD1222 vaccination. The receptor was derived from an adult in good health. The chain couples TRBV2 to TRBJ1-1; tentative D call: TRBD1 (5 bases). CDR3 DNA: TGTGCCAGCAGTTCCGGGACGGCGAACACTGAAGCTTTCTTT. Translation: CASSSGTANTEAFF.